The 25 T cell receptor beta chains listed next were all sequenced from one sample in a study of CD8 T cells in ankylosing spondylitis. TCRdb re-called the 5' RACE reads through MiXCR, storing one row per CDR3 protein. The table records some 840,000 distinct CDR3 sequences, over 9.5% of them present only once. Findings and caveats of the study: Characteristic of ankylosing spondylitis blood, it appeared, was a TCR beta motif comprising roughly eight highly homologous variants.

Their specific antigens are unknown. The sequencing sample was made of blood, either unsorted or a sorted T cell fraction (not recorded which). All receptors come from a male donor with ankylosing spondylitis.

The rearrangement joins TRBV7-2 to TRBJ2-3; D unresolved. V lost 4 bases, J lost 3 bases, and 20 bases lay in between. The germline CDR1 and CDR2 sequences are SGHTA and FQGNSA. The CDR3 spans 17 residues. The CDR3 region has the DNA TGTGCCAGCAGCTACCCTAGTAATCCCACTTTAACAGATACGCAGTATTTT. It encodes CASSYPSNPTLTDTQYF.

This clonotype was recorded many times. The chain recombines TRBV20-1 with TRBJ2-4; D gene unclear. V was pared by 0 bases and J by 2 bases, with 8 bases between. This CDR3 has 14 residues. The germline CDR1 and CDR2 sequences are DFQATT and SNEGSKA (reference sequence). CDR3 nucleotide sequence: TGCAGTGCTAGAGAGAACGGGCCCAAAAACATTCAGTACTTC. It specifies CSARENGPKNIQYF.

The chain recombines TRBV7-9 with TRBJ1-1, with 8 bases lining up with TRBD1. CDR1 and CDR2 from the germline V gene are SEHNR and FQNEAQ (reference sequence). V lost 7 bases to trimming and J lost 10 bases; unmatched junction nucleotides: 11. CDR3 length equals 13 residues. The CDR3 loop is CASTSGQVGGAFF. CDR3 DNA: TGTGCCAGCACCTCGGGACAGGTTGGGGGAGCTTTCTTT.

This clonotype has more than one count but fewer than ten. This chain joins TRBV28 and TRBJ1-1; no reliable D call. This CDR3 has 16 amino acids. V was clipped by 6 bases and J by 1 base, with 18 bases between them. Germline CDR1 and CDR2: MDHEN and SYDVKM. The CDR3 sequence: CASSTPGLGGNTEAFF. CDR3 nucleotides: TGTGCCAGCAGCACCCCCGGGCTGGGAGGGAACACTGAAGCTTTCTTT.

This clonotype was counted only a few times. This rearrangement joins TRBV10-1 to TRBJ2-1; perhaps TRBD1 as D (5 bases). The V end lost 8 bases, the J end lost 5 bases, and 16 bases lay between the germline ends. This CDR3 region has 14 residues. Germline V CDR1 and CDR2: WNHNN, SYGVQD (reference sequence). The chain's CDR3 is CASGMGLRNNEQFF. The CDR3, as DNA: TGCGCCAGCGGTATGGGGCTAAGAAACAATGAGCAGTTCTTC.

This chain links TRBV5-1 with TRBJ2-1; 12 nucleotides line up with TRBD2. This CDR3 is 16 amino acids long. Trimming at V came to 2 bases and at J to 7 bases, leaving 7 bases not matched to a gene. Looked up from germline, CDR1 is SGHRS and CDR2 is YFSETQ. CDR3 coding DNA: TGCGCCAGCAGCTTAGGCCTGACTAGCGGGAGTAATGAGCAGTTCTTC. Translation gives CASSLGLTSGSNEQFF.

The V gene is TRBV7-2, the J gene TRBJ2-1; D uncertain. The V gene lost 5 bases and the J gene lost 0 bases, with 11 bases spanning the gap. This CDR3 spans 15 amino acids. Germline V gene sequence: CDR1 SGHTA, CDR2 FQGNSA. The CDR3 DNA is TGTGCCAGCAGCATAGACTCGAGCTCCTACAATGAGCAGTTCTTC. This sequence encodes CASSIDSSSYNEQFF.

The chain recombines TRBV28 with TRBJ1-6; D remains unclear. Germline V lookup: CDR1 MDHEN, CDR2 SYDVKM. CDR3 length: 14 residues. With 8 bases removed from V and 0 bases from J, the gap between germline ends came to 8 bases. The CDR3 nucleotides are TGTGCCAGCGGCCTCAGCTCCTATAATTCACCCCTCCACTTT. Translated: CASGLSSYNSPLHF.

This clonotype has only a few counts. The rearrangement joins TRBV20-1 to TRBJ2-5, with no clear D. Germline V lookup: CDR1 DFQATT, CDR2 SNEGSKA (reference sequence). The CDR3 extends over 12 amino acids. The V gene lost 7 bases and the J gene lost 5 bases, with 14 bases spanning the gap. This CDR3 reads CSGRQARETQYF. For the CDR3, the DNA is TGCAGTGGTCGGCAGGCCCGCGAGACCCAGTACTTC.

This clonotype was detected a few times. This chain uses TRBV4-3 with TRBJ2-5; 9 bases map to TRBD2. CDR1 is LGHNA and CDR2 is YSLEER in the germline V gene. There are 15 residues in the CDR3. The V gene end was trimmed by 0 bases and the J gene end by 5 bases; junction bases not matched to a gene: 4. CDR3 nucleotides: TGCGCCAGCAGCCAAGAAACTAGCGGGCCGGAGACCCAGTACTTC. As protein: CASSQETSGPETQYF.

The rearrangement uses TRBV11-2 and TRBJ2-1; 9 bases map to TRBD2. V gave up 1 base and J gave up 1 base; unmatched junction bases: 5. Germline CDR1 reads SGHAT; CDR2 reads FQNNGV. The CDR3 is made up of 17 amino acids. For the CDR3, the DNA is TGTGCCAGCAGCTTAGTCCCTAGCGGGATGTCCTACAATGAGCAGTTCTTC. Encoded protein: CASSLVPSGMSYNEQFF.

This clonotype was recorded many times. This chain links TRBV29-1 with TRBJ2-7; D gene unclear. The CDR3 has 13 residues. The germline gives CDR1 SQVTM, CDR2 ANQGSEA. V lost 4 bases, J lost 5 bases, and 15 bases lay in between. The CDR3, as DNA: TGCAGCGTTGCGGCGGACCCCTCGGACGAGCAGTACTTC. This sequence encodes CSVAADPSDEQYF.

The chain recombines TRBV3-1 with TRBJ2-1; TRBD2 matches 7 bases. CDR3 length equals 17 residues. Germline V gene data show CDR1 as LGHDT and CDR2 as YNNKEL (reference sequence). Unmatched junction bases numbered 8, after V lost 0 bases and J lost 3 bases. CDR3: CASSQDGSGMFYNEQFF. The CDR3 nucleotides read TGTGCCAGCAGCCAAGATGGCAGCGGGATGTTCTACAATGAGCAGTTCTTC.

The V call is TRBV5-1, the J call TRBJ1-2, with unresolved D. This CDR3 is built from 14 residues. Germline lookup yields CDR1 SGHRS and CDR2 YFSETQ. V lost 3 bases and J 7 bases, leaving 16 bases between the germline ends. The CDR3 region is CASSSEGQVSGYTF. In DNA, the CDR3 is TGCGCCAGCAGCTCGGAGGGTCAAGTCTCTGGCTACACCTTC. The variable domain in full, completed from reference TRBV5-1 and TRBJ1-2, reads KAGVTQTPRYLIKTRGQQVTLSCSPISGHRSVSWYQQTPGQGLQFLFEYFSETQRNKGNFPGRFSGRQFSNSRSEMNVSTLELGDSALYLCASSSEGQVSGYTFGSGTRLTVV.

There are many counts of this clonotype. This chain joins TRBV6-1 and TRBJ2-3; possibly TRBD2 for D (6 bases). The CDR3 runs to 14 residues. V lost 6 bases and J 2 bases, leaving 12 bases between the germline ends. Germline assignment: CDR1 MNHNS and CDR2 SASEGT. The CDR3 loop is CASRQGLFTDTQYF. Written as DNA, the CDR3 is TGTGCCAGCAGGCAGGGACTCTTCACAGATACGCAGTATTTT.

The J gene is TRBJ1-5, the V gene TRBV29-1, with TRBD1 identical over 7 bases. Germline V gene sequence: CDR1 SQVTM, CDR2 ANQGSEA. The V segment lost 6 bases and the J segment 5 bases; nucleotides outside the gene matches: 7. This CDR3 region has 13 residues. This chain's CDR3 is CSVRQGSDQPQHF. CDR3 sequence (DNA): TGCAGCGTCCGACAGGGTAGTGATCAGCCCCAGCATTTT.

This chain uses TRBV6-1 with TRBJ2-1; maybe TRBD2 (6 bases). Germline loops: CDR1 MNHNS, CDR2 SASEGT. Trimming took 5 bases from V and 7 from J, leaving 21 bases between them. The CDR3 covers 16 residues. CDR3 sequence (DNA): TGTGCCAGCAGTCCCGGGACTTGGACCTTAGGAAATGAGCAGTTCTTC. Its translation is CASSPGTWTLGNEQFF.

The genes are TRBV6-2 or TRBV6-3 and TRBJ2-1, with D perhaps matching TRBD2 (5 bases). The V gene lost 2 bases and the J gene lost 4 bases, with 12 bases spanning the gap. Looked up from germline, CDR1 is MNHEY and CDR2 is SVGEGT. There are 15 residues in the CDR3. The CDR3 protein is CASSYIGKMYNEQFF. The DNA for the CDR3 is TGTGCCAGCAGTTACATCGGGAAGATGTACAATGAGCAGTTCTTC.

The CDR3: CSAGDRVYGYTF. CDR3 in DNA: TGCAGTGCTGGGGACAGAGTTTATGGCTACACCTTC. The chain couples TRBV20-1 to TRBJ1-2; the match to TRBD1 covers 7 bases. This CDR3 contains 12 residues. Trimming cost V 5 bases and J 5 bases; bases outside gene matches: 5. Germline loops: CDR1 DFQATT, CDR2 SNEGSKA (reference sequence).

This sequence joins TRBV7-8 and TRBJ2-5, with 15 bases identical to TRBD2. V shed 7 bases and J 2 bases; nucleotides not matched to a gene: 5. The CDR3 spans 16 residues. Germline CDR1 is SGHVS and CDR2 is FQNEAQ. The CDR3, as DNA: TGTGCCAGCACGGGGACTAGCGGGAGGTATCAAGAGACCCAGTACTTC. Translated, it gives CASTGTSGRYQETQYF.

This clonotype was counted at least ten times. The genes are TRBV6-2 or TRBV6-3 and TRBJ2-1; no reliable D call. This CDR3 has 12 amino acids. Trimming took off 2 bases at V and 9 bases at J, with 8 bases between the two ends. The germline gives CDR1 MNHEY, CDR2 SVGEGT. This CDR3 reads CASSYAWGEQFF. In DNA form, the CDR3 reads TGTGCCAGCAGTTACGCCTGGGGTGAGCAGTTCTTC.

The CDR3 spells CASRPLRRGTGELFF. The CDR3 DNA sequence: TGTGCCAGCAGGCCTTTAAGGAGGGGCACCGGGGAGCTGTTTTTT. The chain uses TRBV11-2 and TRBJ2-2, with D possibly being TRBD2 (6 bases). V was cut by 6 bases and J by 4 bases, with 15 bases left in between. CDR1 and CDR2 (germline): SGHAT, FQNNGV. The CDR3 loop spans 15 amino acids.

In its sample, this clonotype was seen a few times. The CDR3 sequence: CASSPKSGLRSQPQHF. CDR3 DNA sequence: TGTGCCAGCTCACCAAAGTCCGGGTTGCGTAGTCAGCCCCAGCATTTT. The J gene is TRBJ1-5, the V gene TRBV18, with unresolved D. The CDR3 is 16 amino acids. Deletions cut 2 bases from V and 6 bases from J, with 17 bases between. Germline V CDR1 and CDR2: KGHSH, LQKENI.

The rearrangement joins TRBV10-3 to TRBJ1-2; TRBD1 might be the D (5 bases). Trimming took off 10 bases at V and 0 bases at J, with 9 bases between the two ends. The CDR3 sequence is 12 residues long. Germline CDR1 is ENHRY and CDR2 is SYGVKD. As DNA, the CDR3 is TGTGCCACAGGGACGCCTAACTATGGCTACACCTTC. It translates to CATGTPNYGYTF.

This chain connects TRBV6-2 or TRBV6-3 to TRBJ2-1, with D uncertain. Germline CDR1 and CDR2: MNHEY and SVGEGT. Trimming took 6 bases from V and 1 from J, leaving 16 bases between them. The CDR3 length is 16 residues. CDR3 protein: CASRIAGVGSYNEQFF. Written as DNA, the CDR3 is TGTGCCAGCAGAATTGCAGGTGTTGGTTCCTACAATGAGCAGTTCTTC.